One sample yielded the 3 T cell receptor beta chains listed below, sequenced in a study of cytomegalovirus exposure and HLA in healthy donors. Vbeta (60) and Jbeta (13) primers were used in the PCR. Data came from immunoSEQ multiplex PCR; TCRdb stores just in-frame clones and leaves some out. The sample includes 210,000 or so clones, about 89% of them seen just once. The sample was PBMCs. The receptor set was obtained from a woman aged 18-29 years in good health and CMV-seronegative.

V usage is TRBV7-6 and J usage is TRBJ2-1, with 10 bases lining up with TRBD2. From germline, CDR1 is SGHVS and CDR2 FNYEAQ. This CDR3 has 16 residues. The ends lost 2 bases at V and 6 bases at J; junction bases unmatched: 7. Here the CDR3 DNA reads TGTGCCAGCAGCTTATCTCTAGCGGGAGACTCCAATGAGCAGTTCTTC. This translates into CASSLSLAGDSNEQFF.

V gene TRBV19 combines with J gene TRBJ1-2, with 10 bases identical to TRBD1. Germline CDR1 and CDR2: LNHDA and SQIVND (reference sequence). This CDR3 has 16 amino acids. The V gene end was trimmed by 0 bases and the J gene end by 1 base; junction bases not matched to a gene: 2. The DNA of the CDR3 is TGTGCCAGTAGTATAGACGGGACAGGGGTTAACTATGGCTACACCTTC. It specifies CASSIDGTGVNYGYTF.

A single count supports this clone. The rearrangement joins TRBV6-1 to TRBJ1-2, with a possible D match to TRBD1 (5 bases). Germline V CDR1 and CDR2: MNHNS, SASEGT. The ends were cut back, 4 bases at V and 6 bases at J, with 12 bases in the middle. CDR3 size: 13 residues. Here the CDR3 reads CASSGGVGNGYTF. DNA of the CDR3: TGTGCCAGCAGTGGGGGGGTGGGGAATGGCTACACCTTC.